The clone carrying this T cell receptor beta chain came up a few times. CDR1 and CDR2 from the germline V gene are SGDLS and YYNGEE. This CDR3 has 15 residues. V shed 6 bases and J 0 bases; nucleotides not matched to a gene: 7. This sample stems from a study of early T cells in non-severe SARS-CoV-2 infection. Study context: The sequenced material was bulk RNA from unsorted whole blood, and its chains were unpaired.

One entry per CDR3 protein results from TCRdb running MiXCR on the 5' RACE reads. The sample includes about 77,000 distinct CDR3 sequences, about a sixth of them seen just once. V gene TRBV9 combines with J gene TRBJ2-5; 8 bases map to TRBD1. The sequencing input was whole blood. The source is an adult who was a healthcare worker with PCR-confirmed SARS-CoV-2 infection or an uninfected control (not recorded which). For the CDR3, the DNA is TGTGCCAGCACCACGGGACAGGCCTACCAAGAGACCCAGTACTTC. The encoded protein is CASTTGQAYQETQYF.